The 3 T cell receptor beta chains below all came from one sample that was sequenced in a study of blood T cell repertoires in COVID-19. Measured with immunoSEQ multiplex PCR; TCRdb has only the in-frame clones, and not every one. This sample yields roughly 260,000 clones, of which about 89% are seen a single time; approximately 2.6% belongs to the top ten. What was sequenced was PBMCs or T cells enriched from blood (not recorded which). These receptors came from a woman between 18 and 30 years old who had recovered from COVID-19.

The CDR3, as DNA: TGTGCCAGCAGCTTATCAGGGGGGAGCACAGATACGCAGTATTTT. It codes for CASSLSGGSTDTQYF. This chain uses TRBV7-9 with TRBJ2-3, with D maybe TRBD1 (7 bases). The germline CDR1 and CDR2 sequences are SEHNR and FQNEAQ (reference sequence). Trimming shortened V by 2 bases and J by 0 bases, and 9 bases separated the two germline ends. CDR3 length equals 15 residues. The complete variable domain, with remaining parts taken from reference TRBV7-9 and TRBJ2-3, reads DTGVSQNPRHKITKRGQNVTFRCDPISEHNRLYWYRQTLGQGPEFLTYFQNEAQLEKSRLLSDRFSAERPKGSFSTLEIQRTEQGDSAMYLCASSLSGGSTDTQYFGPGTRLTVL.

This clone was detected only once. V is TRBV5-1 and J is TRBJ1-1; weak D call: TRBD1 (5 bases). Germline CDR1 is SGHRS and CDR2 is YFSETQ. The CDR3 runs to 15 residues. V lost 0 bases to trimming and J lost 2 bases, with 11 bases between them. The CDR3 region has the DNA TGCGCCAGCAGCTTGGGTCCAAGGGGAAACACTGAAGCTTTCTTT. Translated, it gives CASSLGPRGNTEAFF.

The CDR3 DNA reads TGTGCCAATTCCCGGGACACCTATAATTCACCCCTCCACTTT. Translation: CANSRDTYNSPLHF. The chain joins TRBV6-5 to TRBJ1-6, with a weak D call TRBD1 (6 bases). The CDR3 has 14 residues. V dropped 10 bases and J dropped 2 bases, with 12 bases sitting between them. Germline V CDR1 and CDR2: MNHEY, SVGAGI.